This passage covers 32 T cell receptor beta chains from one sample sequenced in a study of CD8+ T cells in alopecia areata. Extracted RNA was reverse transcribed, and the resulting cDNA served as sequencing template. Sequenced by immunoSEQ multiplex PCR; TCRdb stores in-frame clones only, minus some. Here the sample spans under 250,000 clones, more than 55% being singletons. Described treatment: oral pan-JAK inhibitor, 5-10 mg twice daily. This material consisted of CD4+ T cells sorted from blood, taken around week 44, from a patient treated with tofacitinib. The receptor set was obtained from a human donor with alopecia areata.

The genes are TRBV15 and TRBJ1-5, with D tentatively TRBD1 (6 bases). From germline, CDR1 is LNHNV and CDR2 YYDKDF (reference sequence). This CDR3 contains 15 residues. V dropped 9 bases and J dropped 4 bases, with 19 bases sitting between them. Here the CDR3 reads CATQAAGRGNQPQHF. The DNA for the CDR3 is TGTGCCACGCAGGCGGCGGGGAGGGGGAATCAGCCCCAGCATTTT.

The chain has TRBV5-4 and TRBJ2-3; D could derive from TRBD1 or TRBD2 (5 bases each). V lost 0 bases and J 2 bases, leaving 16 bases between the germline ends. This CDR3 has 17 amino acids. CDR1 is SGHNT, CDR2 YYREEE, per germline (reference sequence). CDR3: CASSLAISSRATDTQYF. The CDR3, as DNA: TGTGCCAGCAGCTTGGCCATCTCTAGCAGGGCCACAGATACGCAGTATTTT.

This clone was seen a single time. The chain combines TRBV30 with TRBJ2-7, with 9 nucleotides matching TRBD1. V shed 7 bases, J shed 4 bases, and the junction held 8 bases outside the gene matches. Germline values: CDR1 GTSNPN, CDR2 SVGIG (reference sequence). CDR3 length equals 13 residues. This CDR3 reads CAFDRGSGYEQYF. CDR3 in DNA: TGTGCCTTCGACAGGGGGTCAGGGTACGAGCAGTACTTC.

In this sample, this clone turned up a few times. V usage is TRBV2 and J usage is TRBJ1-2; D gene uncertain. The CDR3 contains 13 residues. Germline CDR1 and CDR2: SNHLY and FYNNEI. The V end was cut by 1 base, the J end by 8 bases, with 11 bases between. The CDR3 DNA reads as TGTGCCAGCAGTGAAGGGGAGGTTGCGGGCTACACCTTC. This codes for CASSEGEVAGYTF. The variable domain in full, completed from reference TRBV2 and TRBJ1-2, reads EPEVTQTPSHQVTQMGQEVILRCVPISNHLYFYWYRQILGQKVEFLVSFYNNEISEKSEIFDDQFSVERPDGSNFTLKIRSTKLEDSAMYFCASSEGEVAGYTFGSGTRLTVV.

In its sample, this clone was seen once. The chain uses TRBV9 and TRBJ1-3; D possibly corresponds to TRBD1 (6 bases). Trimming left V 0 bases short and J 0 bases short, with 10 bases between. The CDR3 totals 16 residues. The V gene's germline CDR1 is SGDLS and CDR2 YYNGEE. The CDR3 here is CASSVEQGYSGNTIYF. Here the CDR3 DNA reads TGTGCCAGCAGCGTAGAACAGGGCTACTCTGGAAACACCATATATTTT.

The J gene is TRBJ1-1, the V gene TRBV29-1, with 8 bases that match TRBD1. J gave up 5 bases and V 5 bases, and 7 bases lay outside the gene matches. Per germline, CDR1 SQVTM and CDR2 ANQGSEA. This CDR3 has 13 residues. CDR3 sequence: CSVTTGGQTEAFF. The CDR3 DNA reads TGCAGCGTTACAACAGGGGGACAAACTGAAGCTTTCTTT.

V usage is TRBV18 and J usage is TRBJ2-5; 12 nucleotides agree with TRBD2. The V segment lost 0 bases and the J segment 4 bases; nucleotides outside the gene matches: 6. Germline values: CDR1 KGHSH, CDR2 LQKENI. This CDR3 spans 17 amino acids. The CDR3 loop is CASSPPASGGAGETQYF. CDR3 nucleotide sequence: TGTGCCAGCTCACCACCGGCTAGCGGGGGGGCCGGAGAGACCCAGTACTTC.

V usage is TRBV29-1 and J usage is TRBJ2-7; TRBD1 matches at 8 bases. V lost 7 bases and J lost 6; bases outside the gene matches: 11. The V gene's germline CDR1 is SQVTM and CDR2 ANQGSEA. The CDR3 runs to 13 residues. CDR3 sequence (DNA): TGCAGCGCCAGACAGGGGCCCCTGGGCGAGCAGTACTTC. Its translation is CSARQGPLGEQYF.

This clone has just one count. V usage is TRBV5-6 and J usage is TRBJ1-2; D is uncertain. Between the trimmed V and J ends, which lost 1 base and 0 bases, there was a span of 19 bases. From germline, CDR1 is SGHDT and CDR2 YYEEEE. The CDR3 has 18 residues. CDR3 loop: CASSLNRLSAPSNYGYTF. The CDR3 nucleotides read TGTGCCAGCAGCTTGAATCGTTTGTCGGCACCTTCTAACTATGGCTACACCTTC.

The chain recombines TRBV11-2 with TRBJ1-1; perhaps TRBD1 as D (5 bases). Per the germline V gene, CDR1 is SGHAT and CDR2 is FQNNGV. The CDR3 contains 14 residues. V was trimmed by 9 bases and J by 0 bases, leaving 14 bases between them. The CDR3 coding sequence is TGTGCCAGTTCACTAGGGGAGGTGAACACTGAAGCTTTCTTT. Protein: CASSLGEVNTEAFF. The entire variable domain, with the rest obtained from reference TRBV11-2 and TRBJ1-1, is as follows: EAGVAQSPRYKIIEKRQSVAFWCNPISGHATLYWYQQILGQGPKLLIQFQNNGVVDDSQLPKDRFSAERLKGVDSTLKIQPAKLEDSAVYLCASSLGEVNTEAFFGQGTRLTVV.

V gene TRBV2 combines with J gene TRBJ1-1; D not certain. Germline values: CDR1 SNHLY, CDR2 FYNNEI. CDR3 size: 14 residues. V lost 3 bases and J lost 0, with 8 bases in between. Here the CDR3 reads CASSEVNMNTEAFF. CDR3 coding DNA: TGTGCCAGCAGTGAGGTTAACATGAACACTGAAGCTTTCTTT.

The genes are TRBV2 and TRBJ2-3, with a weak D call TRBD2 (6 bases). This CDR3 is built from 11 residues. V lost 10 bases and J 9 bases, leaving 14 bases between the germline ends. CDR1 and CDR2 (germline): SNHLY, FYNNEI. Here the CDR3 DNA reads TGTGCCACCCTAGGACTAATGACGCAGTATTTT. This encodes CATLGLMTQYF. Drawing the rest from reference TRBV2 and TRBJ2-3, the complete variable domain is EPEVTQTPSHQVTQMGQEVILRCVPISNHLYFYWYRQILGQKVEFLVSFYNNEISEKSEIFDDQFSVERPDGSNFTLKIRSTKLEDSAMYFCATLGLMTQYFGPGTRLTVL.

For this clone: Additional DNA sequences in this sample encode the identical CDR3. The gene calls are TRBV5-1 and TRBJ1-1, with TRBD1 matching over 7 bases. V was pared by 2 bases and J by 1 base, with 2 bases of the junction left unmatched. Germline CDR1 SGHRS, CDR2 YFSETQ. The length of the CDR3 is 14 residues. The CDR3 loop reads CASSLGDRNTEAFF. The DNA for the CDR3 is TGCGCCAGCAGCTTAGGGGACAGGAACACTGAAGCTTTCTTT.

In this sample, this clone turned up a few times. The chain uses TRBV7-2 and TRBJ2-3, with D uncertain. The CDR3 sequence is 13 residues long. The germline V gene has CDR1 SGHTA and CDR2 FQGNSA. V lost 5 bases to trimming and J lost 8 bases, with 14 bases between them. As DNA, the CDR3 is TGTGCCAGCAGCGAAACCGGGCCCCCTACGCAGTATTTT. The encoded protein is CASSETGPPTQYF.

This clone was seen a handful of times. This rearrangement joins TRBV10-3 to TRBJ1-1, with unresolved D. CDR1 and CDR2 (germline): ENHRY, SYGVKD. The CDR3 covers 13 residues. V lost 5 bases and J lost 3, with 10 bases in between. The CDR3 bases are TGTGCCATCAGTTTAACTGGGGACACTGAAGCTTTCTTT. Its protein product is CAISLTGDTEAFF.

The chain uses TRBV29-1 and TRBJ2-3, with D possibly being TRBD2 (6 bases). CDR1 and CDR2 from the germline V gene are SQVTM and ANQGSEA. The CDR3 is made up of 14 amino acids. Trimming pared 7 bases from V and 4 bases from J, leaving 18 bases between. This chain's CDR3 is CSGGVRGGPDTQYF. CDR3 DNA: TGCAGCGGCGGGGTCCGGGGTGGGCCAGATACGCAGTATTTT.

The J gene is TRBJ1-1, the V gene TRBV18, with 9 bases matching TRBD1. This CDR3 has 16 residues. Trimming at V came to 2 bases and at J to 3 bases, leaving 7 bases not matched to a gene. Germline-derived CDR1 and CDR2 are KGHSH and LQKENI. CDR3 sequence (DNA): TGTGCCAGCTCACCATGGATGGGACAGGGTGACACTGAAGCTTTCTTT. The encoded protein is CASSPWMGQGDTEAFF.

This rearrangement joins TRBV7-8 to TRBJ1-1; 9 bases match TRBD1. V shed 5 bases, J shed 5 bases, and the junction held 9 bases outside the gene matches. This CDR3 region has 15 residues. The germline gives CDR1 SGHVS, CDR2 FQNEAQ. The CDR3 here is CASSPTTGGGTEAFF. The CDR3 region has the DNA TGTGCCAGCAGCCCCACGACAGGGGGTGGTACTGAAGCTTTCTTT.

The chain uses TRBV5-1 and TRBJ1-2; 9 nucleotides agree with TRBD1. Trimming at V came to 4 bases and at J to 6 bases, leaving 10 bases not matched to a gene. CDR1 is SGHRS and CDR2 is YFSETQ in the germline V gene. The CDR3 is made up of 15 amino acids. As DNA, the CDR3 is TGCGCCAGCAGCCTCGCTGGGGACAGGGCACATGGCTACACCTTC. It specifies CASSLAGDRAHGYTF. The full variable domain, in which reference TRBV5-1 and TRBJ1-2 provide the parts outside the CDR3, is KAGVTQTPRYLIKTRGQQVTLSCSPISGHRSVSWYQQTPGQGLQFLFEYFSETQRNKGNFPGRFSGRQFSNSRSEMNVSTLELGDSALYLCASSLAGDRAHGYTFGSGTRLTVV.

This rearrangement joins TRBV30 to TRBJ2-3, with TRBD2 matching 11 bases. Germline V lookup: CDR1 GTSNPN, CDR2 SVGIG (reference sequence). The CDR3 covers 13 residues. With 4 bases clipped from V and 14 bases from J, the junction kept 11 bases outside the gene matches. CDR3 residues: CAWTRPPSGGLYF. The CDR3 coding sequence is TGTGCCTGGACCCGTCCCCCTAGCGGGGGGTTGTATTTT.

This rearrangement joins TRBV10-2 to TRBJ1-5; possibly TRBD1 for D (6 bases). Germline V gene data show CDR1 as WSHSY and CDR2 as SAAADI. Trimming pared 9 bases from V and 5 bases from J, leaving 14 bases between. This CDR3 spans 13 amino acids. CDR3 protein: CARAQGRDQPQHF. DNA of the CDR3: TGCGCCAGGGCACAGGGAAGGGATCAGCCCCAGCATTTT.

This clone is a singleton in its sample. This sample also contains other DNA sequences that code for the same CDR3. Written as DNA, the CDR3 is TGCAGCGTCCGGACTAGCGGGGGCTCAGATACGCAGTATTTT. It specifies CSVRTSGGSDTQYF. The V and J genes are TRBV29-1 and TRBJ2-3, with 13 nucleotides matching TRBD2. The length of the CDR3 is 14 residues. Trimming at V came to 6 bases and at J to 4 bases, leaving 4 bases not matched to a gene. The V gene's germline CDR1 is SQVTM and CDR2 ANQGSEA.

The chain links TRBV12-5 to TRBJ1-5; TRBD1 is a possible D gene (5 bases). Germline CDR1 reads LGHNT; CDR2 reads FRNRAP. Trimming shortened V by 4 bases and J by 6 bases, and 16 bases separated the two germline ends. The CDR3 runs 15 residues. Here the CDR3 reads CASGWDGDTGQPQHF. CDR3 DNA sequence: TGTGCTAGTGGTTGGGACGGCGACACGGGTCAGCCCCAGCATTTT. Together with reference TRBV12-5 and TRBJ1-5, the CDR3 gives the full variable domain: DARVTQTPRHKVTEMGQEVTMRCQPILGHNTVFWYRQTMMQGLELLAYFRNRAPLDDSGMPKDRFSAEMPDATLATLKIQPSEPRDSAVYFCASGWDGDTGQPQHFGDGTRLSIL.

The chain joins TRBV5-1 to TRBJ2-2; D may match TRBD1 or TRBD2 (5 bases each). The CDR3 sequence is 16 residues long. The germline gives CDR1 SGHRS, CDR2 YFSETQ. V lost 1 base to trimming and J lost 0 bases, with 10 bases between them. The CDR3: CASSLMTGPNTGELFF. The CDR3 bases are TGCGCCAGCAGCTTGATGACGGGGCCGAACACCGGGGAGCTGTTTTTT.

This chain connects TRBV2 to TRBJ2-3; D uncertain. V was clipped by 6 bases and J by 6 bases, with 10 bases between them. The CDR3 is 12 residues long. From germline, CDR1 is SNHLY and CDR2 FYNNEI. The CDR3 is CASSSLRDTQYF. CDR3 DNA sequence: TGTGCCAGCAGCAGCCTCAGGGATACGCAGTATTTT. The full variable domain, rest sourced from reference TRBV2 and TRBJ2-3, is EPEVTQTPSHQVTQMGQEVILRCVPISNHLYFYWYRQILGQKVEFLVSFYNNEISEKSEIFDDQFSVERPDGSNFTLKIRSTKLEDSAMYFCASSSLRDTQYFGPGTRLTVL.

The chain couples TRBV19 to TRBJ2-3; no clear D. Germline V gene lookup returns CDR1 LNHDA and CDR2 SQIVND (reference sequence). V was trimmed by 8 bases and J by 5 bases, leaving 2 bases between them. The CDR3 contains 9 residues. CDR3 loop: CASGDTQYF. As DNA, the CDR3 is TGTGCCAGTGGAGATACGCAGTATTTT. Looking up the rest from reference TRBV19 and TRBJ2-3 gives the full variable domain: DGGITQSPKYLFRKEGQNVTLSCEQNLNHDAMYWYRQDPGQGLRLIYYSQIVNDFQKGDIAEGYSVSREKKESFPLTVTSAQKNPTAFYLCASGDTQYFGPGTRLTVL.

A remark on this clone: Other DNA sequences from this sample encode an identical CDR3 as well. This chain joins TRBV29-1 and TRBJ2-5, with 7 bases fitting TRBD1. The CDR3 runs 12 residues. Germline V gives CDR1 SQVTM, CDR2 ANQGSEA. Trimming took 4 bases from V and 5 from J; bases not matched to a gene: 4. This chain's CDR3 is CSVGQGQETQYF. CDR3 bases: TGCAGCGTTGGACAGGGTCAGGAGACCCAGTACTTC. Variable domain in full (rest from reference TRBV29-1 and TRBJ2-5): SAVISQKPSRDICQRGTSLTIQCQVDSQVTMMFWYRQQPGQSLTLIATANQGSEATYESGFVIDKFPISRPNLTFSTLTVSNMSPEDSSIYLCSVGQGQETQYFGPGTRLLVL.

The rearrangement joins TRBV6-5 to TRBJ1-2, with 8 bases identical to TRBD1. With V trimmed by 7 bases and J by 7 bases, 5 bases remained unmatched. The CDR3 runs to 12 residues. In germline, CDR1 is MNHEY, CDR2 SVGAGI. CDR3 DNA: TGTGCCAGCAAGCCAGGGGGCGGTGGCTACACCTTC. As protein: CASKPGGGGYTF.

This clone was counted between two and nine times. CDR3 amino acids: CASSLMGGSTDTQYF. The CDR3 nucleotides read TGTGCCAGCAGCTTAATGGGGGGGTCCACAGATACGCAGTATTTT. The J gene is TRBJ2-3, the V gene TRBV7-3, with 7 bases that match TRBD2. Trimming at V came to 1 base and at J to 2 bases, leaving 3 bases not matched to a gene. Germline CDR1 reads SGHTA; CDR2 reads FQGTGA. The CDR3 has 15 residues. Together with reference TRBV7-3 and TRBJ2-3, the CDR3 gives the full variable domain: GAGVSQTPSNKVTEKGKYVELRCDPISGHTALYWYRQSLGQGPEFLIYFQGTGAADDSGLPNDRFFAVRPEGSVSTLKIQRTERGDSAVYLCASSLMGGSTDTQYFGPGTRLTVL.

This clone was seen a handful of times. The rearrangement uses TRBV4-3 and TRBJ1-1; 7 bases fit TRBD1. J gave up 5 bases and V 5 bases, and 5 bases lay outside the gene matches. The CDR3 is 13 residues long. CDR1 and CDR2 from the germline V gene are LGHNA and YSLEER. CDR3 protein: CASSINRGTEAFF. CDR3 in DNA: TGCGCCAGCAGCATTAACAGGGGAACTGAAGCTTTCTTT.

As concerns this clone: This specimen includes other DNA sequences encoding the same CDR3. CDR3 DNA sequence: TGTGCCAGCAGTTTATCTTGGGGAGGTCAGCCCCAGCATTTT. Protein: CASSLSWGGQPQHF. The chain is built from TRBV27 and TRBJ1-5; D is unresolved. The CDR3 sequence is 14 residues long. V was trimmed by 0 bases and J by 6 bases, leaving 9 bases between them. Germline values: CDR1 MNHEY, CDR2 SMNVEV (reference sequence).

The chain couples TRBV7-9 to TRBJ2-2; perhaps TRBD2 as D (5 bases). V was shortened by 5 bases and J by 3 bases, with 19 bases between the two germline ends. Per the germline V gene, CDR1 is SEHNR and CDR2 is FQNEAQ (reference sequence). This CDR3 is built from 17 residues. The CDR3 spells CASSASASTRDTGELFF. The DNA for the CDR3 is TGTGCCAGCAGCGCCTCAGCATCAACGCGGGACACCGGGGAGCTGTTTTTT. Full variable domain (rest looked up from reference TRBV7-9 and TRBJ2-2): DTGVSQNPRHKITKRGQNVTFRCDPISEHNRLYWYRQTLGQGPEFLTYFQNEAQLEKSRLLSDRFSAERPKGSFSTLEIQRTEQGDSAMYLCASSASASTRDTGELFFGEGSRLTVL.